Detailed here is one T cell receptor beta chain. Original processing notes: Counts of nucleated cells, estimated from reference gene primer amplification, were obtained. The repertoire was sequenced with immunoSEQ multiplex PCR; TCRdb's copy has only in-frame clones and lacks some. Clone size and V and J calls were adopted from that table, with D and trimming inferred from the DNA. The sample has under 400,000 clones, approximately 87% seen once. This record belongs to a study of blood T cell repertoires in COVID-19. Study-wide background: In each case, the material was cDNA or gDNA derived from T cells, B-cell-depleted T cells, or PBMCs.

Seattle enrolled patients during active infection and tracked them longitudinally. Deletions cut 2 bases from V and 2 bases from J, with 16 bases between. The CDR3 length is 17 residues. Germline loops: CDR1 LGHNA, CDR2 YNFKEQ. This receptor was obtained from a woman younger than 45 with COVID-19, enrolled during active disease. The V call is TRBV4-2, the J call TRBJ1-3; no definite D call. Sequenced material: peripheral blood. This chain's CDR3 is CASSQSPGQMTGNTIYF. CDR3 DNA: TGTGCCAGCAGCCAATCGCCGGGTCAGATGACTGGAAACACCATATATTTT.